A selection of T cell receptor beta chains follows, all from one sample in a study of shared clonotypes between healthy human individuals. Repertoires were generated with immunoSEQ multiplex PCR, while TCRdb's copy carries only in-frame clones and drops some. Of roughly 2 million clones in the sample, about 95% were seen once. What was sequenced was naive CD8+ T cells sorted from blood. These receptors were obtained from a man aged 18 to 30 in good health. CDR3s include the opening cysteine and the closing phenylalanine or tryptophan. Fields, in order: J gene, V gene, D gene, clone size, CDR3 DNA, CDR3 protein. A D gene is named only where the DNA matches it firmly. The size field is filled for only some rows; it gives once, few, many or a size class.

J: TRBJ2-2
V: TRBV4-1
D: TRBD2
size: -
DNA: TGCGCCAGCAGCCAAATTTCGGGAGGATACACCGGGGAGCTGTTTTTT
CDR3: CASSQISGGYTGELFF

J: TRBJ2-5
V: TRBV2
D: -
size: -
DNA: TGTGCCAGCAGTGAACGGGGGCGTTCGGAGACCCAGTACTTC
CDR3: CASSERGRSETQYF

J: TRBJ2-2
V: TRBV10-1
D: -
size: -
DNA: TGCGCCAGCAGGCCCGGGGCCTACACCGGGGAGCTGTTTTTT
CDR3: CASRPGAYTGELFF

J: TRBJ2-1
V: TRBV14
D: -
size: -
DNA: TGTGCCAGCAGCCAAGTATGGGGGAGGTACAATGAGCAGTTCTTC
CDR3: CASSQVWGRYNEQFF

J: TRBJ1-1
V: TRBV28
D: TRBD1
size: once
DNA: TGTGCCAGCAGTTTATGGGGACAGACTAAGGCTGAAGCTTTCTTT
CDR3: CASSLWGQTKAEAFF

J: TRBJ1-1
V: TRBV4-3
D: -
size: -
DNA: TGCGCCAGCAGCCATCCTAACGGGCCCGGCGCTGAAGCTTTCTTT
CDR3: CASSHPNGPGAEAFF

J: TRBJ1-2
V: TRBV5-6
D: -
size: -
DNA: TGTGCCAGCAGCTCAGCCCCCGGGACGGAATATGGCTACACCTTC
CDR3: CASSSAPGTEYGYTF

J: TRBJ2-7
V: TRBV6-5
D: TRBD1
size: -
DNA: TGTGCCAGCAGTTACGGAGGGACAGGGCATTACGAGCAGTACTTC
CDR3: CASSYGGTGHYEQYF

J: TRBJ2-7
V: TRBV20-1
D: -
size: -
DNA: TGCAGTGCTAGAGATGGGGGGCAGTACTTC
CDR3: CSARDGGQYF

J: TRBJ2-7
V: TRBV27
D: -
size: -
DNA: TGTGCCAGCAGTTTATATCGTTCCTACGAGCAGTACTTC
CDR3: CASSLYRSYEQYF

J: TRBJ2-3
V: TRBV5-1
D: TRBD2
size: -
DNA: TGCGCCAGCAGCTTGGGGCTAGCGGGATCCGATACGCAGTATTTT
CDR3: CASSLGLAGSDTQYF

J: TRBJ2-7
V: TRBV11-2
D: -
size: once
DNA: TGTGCCGTCCTAGAAAGAGACTACGAGCAGTACTTC
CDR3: CAVLERDYEQYF

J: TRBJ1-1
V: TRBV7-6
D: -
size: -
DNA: TGTGCCAGCAGCTTAACACCTACCTACAGGGAGGAGGCCACTGAAGCTTTCTTT
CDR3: CASSLTPTYREEATEAFF

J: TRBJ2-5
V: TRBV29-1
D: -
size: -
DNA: TGCAGCGTTGAAGCTGTGGTAGCCGGGCAAGAGACCCAGTACTTC
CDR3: CSVEAVVAGQETQYF

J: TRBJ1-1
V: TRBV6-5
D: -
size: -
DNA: TGTGCCAGCAGTTACGTGGGGTACACTGAAGCTTTCTTT
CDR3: CASSYVGYTEAFF

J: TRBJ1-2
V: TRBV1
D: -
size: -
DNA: TGCACCAGCGCACCGAAACGGAAAGGGGATGATGGCTACACCTTC
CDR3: CTSAPKRKGDDGYTF

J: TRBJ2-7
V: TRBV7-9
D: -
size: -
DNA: TGTGCCAGCAGCTCCAAGACCGAAAGCTACGAGCAGTACTTC
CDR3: CASSSKTESYEQYF

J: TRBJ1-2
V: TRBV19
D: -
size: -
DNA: TGTGCCACTCACCAGGCAACCGACAGATACAACTATGGCTACACCTTC
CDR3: CATHQATDRYNYGYTF

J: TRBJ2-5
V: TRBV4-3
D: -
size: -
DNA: TGCGCCAGCAGCCTGATTCAGCGACCCCAAGAGACCCAGTACTTC
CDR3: CASSLIQRPQETQYF

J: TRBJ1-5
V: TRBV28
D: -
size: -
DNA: TGTGCCAGCAGTTTCTGGGCGAGGTGGGATCAGCCCCAGCATTTT
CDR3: CASSFWARWDQPQHF

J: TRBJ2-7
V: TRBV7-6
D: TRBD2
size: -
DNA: TGTGCCAGCAGCACCCCCGGGTCTAGCGGGAGTTACGAGCAGTACTTC
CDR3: CASSTPGSSGSYEQYF

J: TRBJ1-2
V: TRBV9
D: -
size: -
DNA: TGTGCCAGCAGCGTAGGTGGAGGAAGCTATGGCTACACCTTC
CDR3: CASSVGGGSYGYTF

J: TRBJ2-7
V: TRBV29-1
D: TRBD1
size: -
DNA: TGCAGCGTTGGTTTAGGGACAGGGGGCTGGAACGAGCAGTACTTC
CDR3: CSVGLGTGGWNEQYF